The entry below describes one T cell receptor (beta chain). This specimen belongs to a study of blood T cell repertoires in COVID-19. Study context: From the United States, Italy and Spain came samples of acute and convalescent COVID-19. From T cells, B-cell-depleted T cells, or PBMCs came the material, which was cDNA or gDNA.

Per the study methods: Reference gene primer amplification gave estimated nucleated cell counts. The assay was immunoSEQ multiplex PCR, and TCRdb's table has in-frame clones only and misses some. V and J calls and clone size are those listed in that table; D and trimming were worked out from the DNA. The profile shows about 150,000 clones, roughly 76% of them singletons. Germline lookup yields CDR1 LNHDA and CDR2 SQIVND (reference sequence). The CDR3 consists of 15 residues. Trimming left V 1 base short and J 4 bases short, with 11 bases between. The chain has TRBV19 and TRBJ2-1, with D possibly matching TRBD2 (5 bases). Sequencing was done on a sample of peripheral blood. This TCR came from a human donor with acute or convalescent COVID-19. The donor label of this sample is uncertain. The CDR3: CASSIVPGIYNEQFF. CDR3 DNA: TGTGCCAGTAGTATAGTTCCCGGGATTTACAATGAGCAGTTCTTC.